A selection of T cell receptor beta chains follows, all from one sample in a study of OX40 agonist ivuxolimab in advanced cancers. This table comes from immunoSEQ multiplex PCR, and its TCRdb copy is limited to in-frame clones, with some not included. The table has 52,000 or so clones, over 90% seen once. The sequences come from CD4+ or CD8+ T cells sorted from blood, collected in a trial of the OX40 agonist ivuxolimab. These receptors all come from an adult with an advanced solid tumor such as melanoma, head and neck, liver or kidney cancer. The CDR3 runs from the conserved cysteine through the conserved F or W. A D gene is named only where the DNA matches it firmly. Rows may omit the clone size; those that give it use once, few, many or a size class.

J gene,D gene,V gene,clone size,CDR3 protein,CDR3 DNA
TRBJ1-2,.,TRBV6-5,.,CASSYGEGTYGYTF,TGTGCCAGCAGCTACGGGGAGGGGACCTATGGCTACACCTTC
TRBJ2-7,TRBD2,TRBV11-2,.,CASSLTSGRYEQYF,TGTGCCAGCAGCTTGACTAGCGGGAGATACGAGCAGTACTTC
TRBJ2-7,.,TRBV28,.,CASSFVGDNYEQYF,TGTGCCAGCAGTTTCGTGGGGGACAATTACGAGCAGTACTTC
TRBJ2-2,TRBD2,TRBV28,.,CASTPGLAGEIGELFF,TGTGCCAGCACCCCGGGACTAGCGGGAGAAATCGGGGAGCTGTTTTTT
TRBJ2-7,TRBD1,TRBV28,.,CASTTLPGGNPEQYF,TGTGCCAGCACTACCCTTCCAGGGGGAAATCCCGAGCAGTACTTC
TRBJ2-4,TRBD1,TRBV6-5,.,CASSSGQGKVKNIQYF,TGTGCCAGCAGTTCGGGACAGGGGAAAGTCAAAAACATTCAGTACTTC
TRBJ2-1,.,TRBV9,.,CASSVQLVLDEQFF,TGTGCCAGCAGCGTCCAACTCGTGTTGGATGAGCAGTTCTTC
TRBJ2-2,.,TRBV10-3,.,CAIGSGTGELFF,TGTGCCATCGGAAGTGGCACCGGGGAGCTGTTTTTT
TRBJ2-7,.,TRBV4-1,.,CASSQDWGDNSYEQYF,TGCGCCAGCAGCCAAGATTGGGGGGACAACTCCTACGAGCAGTACTTC
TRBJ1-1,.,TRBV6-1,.,CASPRARNTEAFF,TGTGCCAGCCCACGGGCCAGGAACACTGAAGCTTTCTTT
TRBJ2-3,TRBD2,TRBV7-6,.,CASSLDLAGVSDTQYF,TGTGCCAGCAGCTTAGATCTAGCGGGAGTATCAGATACGCAGTATTTT
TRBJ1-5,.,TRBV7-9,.,CASSFLEDGQPQHF,TGTGCCAGCAGCTTTCTGGAGGATGGTCAGCCCCAGCATTTT
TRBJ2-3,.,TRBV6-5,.,CASAWEKGTDTQYF,TGTGCCAGCGCTTGGGAGAAGGGCACAGATACGCAGTATTTT
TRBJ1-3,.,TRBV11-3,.,CASSLRGTGNTIYF,TGTGCCAGCAGCTTACGTGGGACTGGAAACACCATATATTTT
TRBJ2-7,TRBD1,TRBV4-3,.,CASSQDRTGNYEQYF,TGCGCCAGCAGCCAAGATCGGACAGGGAACTACGAGCAGTACTTC
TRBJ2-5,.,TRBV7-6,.,CASSLGGLGETQYF,TGTGCCAGCAGCTTGGGGGGCTTGGGAGAGACCCAGTACTTC
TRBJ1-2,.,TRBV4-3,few,CASSQVVGEYRGYTF,TGCGCCAGCAGCCAAGTAGTCGGGGAGTATCGAGGCTACACCTTC
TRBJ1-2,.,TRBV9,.,CASSVDPEDFNYGYTF,TGTGCCAGCAGCGTAGACCCGGAGGATTTTAACTATGGCTACACCTTC
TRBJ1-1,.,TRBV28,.,CASSQNPWGKTEAFF,TGTGCCAGCAGTCAAAACCCCTGGGGAAAAACTGAAGCTTTCTTT
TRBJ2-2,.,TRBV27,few,CASSLSREVAGELFF,TGTGCCAGCAGTTTGTCGAGGGAGGTGGCCGGGGAGCTGTTTTTT
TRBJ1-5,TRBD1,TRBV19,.,CASRTDRSLGKPQHF,TGTGCCAGTAGAACGGACAGGAGCCTCGGGAAGCCCCAGCATTTT
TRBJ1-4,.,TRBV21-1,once,CASSAQTDRGGDEKLFF,TGTGCCAGCAGCGCCCAGACGGACAGGGGAGGGGATGAAAAACTGTTTTTT
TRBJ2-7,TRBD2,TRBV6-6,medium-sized,CATALAGGPYEQYF,TGTGCCACCGCACTAGCGGGAGGGCCGTACGAGCAGTACTTC
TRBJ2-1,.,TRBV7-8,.,CASSLVYALPLYNEQFF,TGTGCCAGCAGCTTAGTGTATGCCCTCCCGCTATACAATGAGCAGTTCTTC
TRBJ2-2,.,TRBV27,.,CASSLELLNTGELFF,TGTGCCAGCAGTTTAGAACTGCTAAACACCGGGGAGCTGTTTTTT
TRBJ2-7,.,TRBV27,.,CASSFGQPNEQYF,TGTGCCAGCAGTTTCGGACAGCCAAACGAGCAGTACTTC
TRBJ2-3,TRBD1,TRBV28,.,CASSSGTGTASTDTQYF,TGTGCCAGCAGTTCTGGGACAGGTACCGCTAGCACAGATACGCAGTATTTT
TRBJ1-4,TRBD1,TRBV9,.,CASSVEGGTGNEKLFF,TGTGCCAGCAGCGTAGAAGGAGGGACAGGGAATGAAAAACTGTTTTTT
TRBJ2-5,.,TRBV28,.,CASSLPDQETQYF,TGTGCCAGCAGTTTACCCGACCAAGAGACCCAGTACTTC
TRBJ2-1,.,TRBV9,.,CASSVVGGSYNEQFF,TGTGCCAGCAGCGTAGTAGGGGGCTCCTACAATGAGCAGTTCTTC
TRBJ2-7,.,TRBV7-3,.,CASSLLGAASYEQYF,TGTGCCAGCAGCTTATTGGGAGCAGCCTCCTACGAGCAGTACTTC
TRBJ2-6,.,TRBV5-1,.,CASSRPGANVLTF,TGCGCCAGCAGCAGGCCTGGGGCCAACGTCCTGACTTTC
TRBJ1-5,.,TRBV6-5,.,CASSYYSNQPQHF,TGTGCCAGCAGTTACTACAGCAATCAGCCCCAGCATTTT
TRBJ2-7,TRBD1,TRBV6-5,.,CATSTGGEQYF,TGTGCCACGTCGACAGGGGGCGAGCAGTACTTC
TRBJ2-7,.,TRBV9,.,CASSGTGREQYF,TGTGCCAGCAGCGGTACAGGGCGTGAGCAGTACTTC
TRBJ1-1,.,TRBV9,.,CASSVGGRDTEAFF,TGTGCCAGCAGCGTAGGAGGCAGGGACACTGAAGCTTTCTTT
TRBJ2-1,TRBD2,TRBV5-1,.,CASSLGLAGGPFISYNEQFF,TGCGCCAGCAGCTTGGGACTAGCGGGAGGGCCGTTTATTTCCTACAATGAGCAGTTCTTC
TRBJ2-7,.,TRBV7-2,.,CASRRDVAYEQYF,TGTGCCAGCAGGCGGGACGTAGCCTACGAGCAGTACTTC
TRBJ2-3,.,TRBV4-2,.,CASSQDLGQPMDFF,TGTGCCAGCAGCCAAGACCTTGGACAGCCAATGGATTTTTTT
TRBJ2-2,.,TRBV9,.,CASSVVFGVDTGELFF,TGTGCCAGCAGCGTAGTTTTTGGGGTGGACACCGGGGAGCTGTTTTTT
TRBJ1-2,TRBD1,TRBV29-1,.,CSVYRGSYGYTF,TGCAGCGTTTACAGGGGGAGCTATGGCTACACCTTC
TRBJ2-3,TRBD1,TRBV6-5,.,CASRTGTATDTQYF,TGTGCCAGCAGAACCGGGACAGCCACAGATACGCAGTATTTT
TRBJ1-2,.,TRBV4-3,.,CASSLTAGGVYGYTF,TGCGCCAGCAGTCTCACCGCCGGGGGGGTCTATGGCTACACCTTC
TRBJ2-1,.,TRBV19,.,CASESDEQFF,TGTGCCAGCGAGTCAGATGAGCAGTTCTTC
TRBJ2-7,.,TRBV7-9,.,CASSSRVGYEQYF,TGTGCCAGCAGCTCAAGGGTTGGTTACGAGCAGTACTTC
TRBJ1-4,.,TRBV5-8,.,CASSQRDNLGEKLFF,TGTGCCAGCAGCCAAAGGGACAACCTCGGTGAAAAACTGTTTTTT
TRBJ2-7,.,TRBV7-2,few,CASSWTLTPTYEQYF,TGTGCCAGCAGCTGGACTCTAACCCCCACCTACGAGCAGTACTTC